The next 18 T cell receptor beta chains were all read from a single sample in a study of CD8 T cells in ankylosing spondylitis. TCRdb fed the 5' RACE reads into MiXCR, producing one record per CDR3 protein. This sample has around 150,000 distinct CDR3 sequences, with about 10% found just once. The sample comprised blood, either unsorted or a sorted T cell fraction (not recorded which). Receptor source: a female donor with ankylosing spondylitis or in good health (not recorded which).

This clonotype was counted at least ten times. The gene calls are TRBV5-1 and TRBJ1-1, with a possible D match to TRBD1 (5 bases). Trimming took off 1 base at V and 5 bases at J, with 12 bases between the two ends. In germline, CDR1 is SGHRS, CDR2 YFSETQ. The CDR3 loop spans 14 amino acids. CDR3 nucleotide sequence: TGCGCCAGCAGCTTGAGTCCGGGGGAGACTGAAGCTTTCTTT. It codes for CASSLSPGETEAFF. The variable domain in full, with the rest retrieved from reference TRBV5-1 and TRBJ1-1, is KAGVTQTPRYLIKTRGQQVTLSCSPISGHRSVSWYQQTPGQGLQFLFEYFSETQRNKGNFPGRFSGRQFSNSRSEMNVSTLELGDSALYLCASSLSPGETEAFFGQGTRLTVV.

The chain joins TRBV19 to TRBJ1-2, with unresolved D. In germline, CDR1 is LNHDA, CDR2 SQIVND (reference sequence). Trimming cost V 5 bases and J 8 bases, with 15 bases left between them. The CDR3 has 13 residues. CDR3 residues: CASSPRGFTGYTF. CDR3 sequence (DNA): TGTGCCAGTAGTCCCCGTGGTTTTACCGGCTACACCTTC.

This clonotype was counted at least ten times. The genes are TRBV5-5 and TRBJ1-1; D is undetermined. Germline loops: CDR1 SGHKS, CDR2 YYEKEE (reference sequence). The V end was cut by 5 bases, the J end by 5 bases, with 16 bases between. The CDR3 spans 14 residues. CDR3 bases: TGTGCCAGCAGGCTCGAGGCAGTGAGAACTGAAGCTTTCTTT. Translation: CASRLEAVRTEAFF.

The table lists this clonotype with many counts. The chain joins TRBV28 to TRBJ1-5; D ambiguous. V lost 3 bases and J 7 bases, leaving 13 bases between the germline ends. CDR3 size: 14 residues. Germline V gene data show CDR1 as MDHEN and CDR2 as SYDVKM. The CDR3 here is CASSFGFLRQPQHF. CDR3 DNA: TGTGCCAGCAGTTTTGGATTTCTGAGGCAGCCCCAGCATTTT. The complete variable domain, with remaining parts taken from reference TRBV28 and TRBJ1-5, reads DVKVTQSSRYLVKRTGEKVFLECVQDMDHENMFWYRQDPGLGLRLIYFSYDVKMKEKGDIPEGYSVSREKKERFSLILESASTNQTSMYLCASSFGFLRQPQHFGDGTRLSIL.

This clonotype was picked up many times. The chain joins TRBV20-1 to TRBJ2-2; TRBD1 aligns across 10 bases. CDR3 length equals 13 residues. Germline assignment: CDR1 DFQATT and CDR2 SNEGSKA (reference sequence). V trimming: 5 bases; J trimming: 6 bases; junction bases outside the gene matches: 3. Here the CDR3 reads CSASGQGAGELFF. The CDR3 bases are TGCAGTGCTTCAGGACAGGGGGCCGGGGAGCTGTTTTTT.

The sample holds many counts of this clonotype. The chain recombines TRBV25-1 with TRBJ1-4, with D unclear. V dropped 2 bases and J dropped 7 bases, with 14 bases sitting between them. Germline lookup yields CDR1 MGHDK and CDR2 SYGVNS. The CDR3 has 15 amino acids. CDR3 sequence: CASSERGTYGEKLFF. The CDR3 region has the DNA TGTGCCAGCAGTGAACGGGGTACATATGGTGAAAAACTGTTTTTT.

V usage is TRBV28 and J usage is TRBJ2-1; 9 bases agree with TRBD1. Germline CDR1 MDHEN, CDR2 SYDVKM. This CDR3 region has 16 residues. Trimming at V came to 5 bases and at J to 3 bases, leaving 8 bases not matched to a gene. CDR3 sequence: CASSPIRDRDYNEQFF. CDR3 DNA sequence: TGTGCCAGCAGTCCTATCCGGGACAGGGACTACAATGAGCAGTTCTTC.

Ten or more counts support this clonotype. The rearrangement uses TRBV9 and TRBJ2-7, with a tentative D call TRBD2 (6 bases). Trimming removed 0 bases at V and 3 bases at J, with 10 bases between. Germline assignment: CDR1 SGDLS and CDR2 YYNGEE. The CDR3 totals 14 residues. The CDR3 DNA is TGTGCCAGCAGCGTAGCTAGTAGCGGCTACGAGCAGTACTTC. Translation: CASSVASSGYEQYF. Full variable domain (remainder filled in from reference TRBV9 and TRBJ2-7): DSGVTQTPKHLITATGQRVTLRCSPRSGDLSVYWYQQSLDQGLQFLIQYYNGEERAKGNILERFSAQQFPDLHSELNLSSLELGDSALYFCASSVASSGYEQYFGPGTRLTVT.

A note on this clonotype: A read error may be the cause here, since a much bigger clone is one base away. V gene TRBV10-2 combines with J gene TRBJ2-1; TRBD2 matches 8 bases. This CDR3 has 14 residues. Germline V gives CDR1 WSHSY, CDR2 SAAADI. DNA of the CDR3: TGCGCCGGCAGCTCGGGGGGGTCCTACAATGAGCAGTTCTTC. Amino acid sequence: CAGSSGGSYNEQFF.

Remarks on this clonotype: A read error is possible here, since a much larger clone lies one base away. The chain recombines TRBV28 with TRBJ2-3, with a tentative D call TRBD1 (5 bases). CDR3 length: 17 amino acids. The germline V gene has CDR1 MDHEN and CDR2 SYDVKM. Trimming took 7 bases from V and 0 from J, leaving 20 bases between them. CDR3 region: CASNSFARTTSTDTQYF. Here the CDR3 DNA reads TGTGCCAGCAATTCCTTCGCGCGGACAACTAGCACAGATACGCAGTATTTT.

This clonotype occurred many times. The chain employs TRBV7-2 and TRBJ1-1; tentative D call: TRBD1 (6 bases). Germline V gives CDR1 SGHTA, CDR2 FQGNSA. The CDR3 is 14 amino acids. V was trimmed by 7 bases and J by 2 bases, leaving 14 bases between them. CDR3 protein: CASKTTGTNTEAFF. CDR3 nucleotide sequence: TGTGCCAGCAAAACAACAGGGACAAACACTGAAGCTTTCTTT.

This clonotype was seen a handful of times. This chain uses TRBV12-3 or TRBV12-4 with TRBJ2-1; 10 nucleotides align to TRBD2. With 6 bases clipped from V and 10 bases from J, the junction kept 18 bases outside the gene matches. This CDR3 has 17 amino acids. The CDR3 sequence is CASSNWHLAGESGEQFF. The CDR3 region has the DNA TGTGCCAGCAGCAATTGGCACCTAGCGGGAGAATCGGGGGAGCAGTTCTTC.

This clonotype was observed many times. The chain is built from TRBV5-1 and TRBJ2-3; weak D call: TRBD2 (5 bases). V was pared by 4 bases and J by 4 bases, with 19 bases between. This CDR3 is 16 amino acids long. CDR1 and CDR2 (germline): SGHRS, YFSETQ. The CDR3 bases are TGCGCCAGCAGCCCGGGAAATCTAGGTCGAGCAGATACGCAGTATTTT. This translates into CASSPGNLGRADTQYF.

This clonotype occurred many times. The rearrangement joins TRBV7-9 to TRBJ1-1; 8 bases line up with TRBD1. The V and J ends lost 3 bases and 7 bases, in that order; junction bases with no gene match: 4. Germline CDR1 is SEHNR and CDR2 is FQNEAQ (reference sequence). This CDR3 is 13 amino acids long. The CDR3 is CASSLTGAGEAFF. CDR3 nucleotides: TGTGCCAGCAGCTTGACAGGGGCAGGTGAAGCTTTCTTT. The whole variable domain, remainder taken from reference TRBV7-9 and TRBJ1-1, is DTGVSQNPRHKITKRGQNVTFRCDPISEHNRLYWYRQTLGQGPEFLTYFQNEAQLEKSRLLSDRFSAERPKGSFSTLEIQRTEQGDSAMYLCASSLTGAGEAFFGQGTRLTVV.

This clonotype was observed at least ten times. The rearrangement links TRBV7-9 to TRBJ2-5; perhaps TRBD2 as D (5 bases). The CDR3 extends over 15 amino acids. Germline-derived CDR1 and CDR2 are SEHNR and FQNEAQ (reference sequence). Trimming stripped 1 base from V and 1 base from J, with 10 bases between. The CDR3 DNA is TGTGCCAGCAGCTTAGGATCGGGGTTCCAAGAGACCCAGTACTTC. Its translation is CASSLGSGFQETQYF.

This clonotype has ten or more counts. V gene TRBV5-1 combines with J gene TRBJ2-1; D is perhaps TRBD1 (6 bases). Germline V gives CDR1 SGHRS, CDR2 YFSETQ. The CDR3 is 14 residues long. The V end was cut by 4 bases, the J end by 4 bases, with 12 bases between. Written as DNA, the CDR3 is TGCGCCAGCAGCCTGGACAGAGAATACAATGAGCAGTTCTTC. Protein: CASSLDREYNEQFF.

This clonotype showed up just a few times. A much larger clone lies a single base off, so this may be a read error. The chain couples TRBV25-1 to TRBJ1-2; D unresolved. The CDR3 is 9 residues long. The germline CDR1 and CDR2 sequences are MGHDK and SYGVNS. The CDR3 DNA reads TGTGCCAGCAGTGGTGGCTACGCCTTC. As protein: CASSGGYAF.

Many counts were recorded for this clonotype. The chain carries TRBV20-1 and TRBJ2-1; 10 bases agree with TRBD2. J gave up 2 bases and V 5 bases, and 12 bases lay outside the gene matches. Germline lookup yields CDR1 DFQATT and CDR2 SNEGSKA (reference sequence). The CDR3 runs to 17 residues. The CDR3 bases are TGCAGTGCTTGTTGTTCTAGCGGGGGAAATGCCTACAATGAGCAGTTCTTC. Translated: CSACCSSGGNAYNEQFF.